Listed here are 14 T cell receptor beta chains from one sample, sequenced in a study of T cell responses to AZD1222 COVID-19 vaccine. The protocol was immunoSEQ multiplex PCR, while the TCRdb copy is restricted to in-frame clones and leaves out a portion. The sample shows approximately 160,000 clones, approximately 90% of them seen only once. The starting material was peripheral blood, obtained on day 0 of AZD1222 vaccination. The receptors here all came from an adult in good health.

Written as DNA, the CDR3 is TGTGCCAGCATGGGAGGGGGCTATGGCTACACCTTC. Protein product: CASMGGGYGYTF. The chain uses TRBV2 and TRBJ1-2; a possible D gene is TRBD1 (6 bases). CDR1 and CDR2 (germline): SNHLY, FYNNEI. The CDR3 has 12 residues. The V and J ends lost 7 bases and 4 bases respectively, with 10 bases between them. The full variable domain, rest sourced from reference TRBV2 and TRBJ1-2, is EPEVTQTPSHQVTQMGQEVILRCVPISNHLYFYWYRQILGQKVEFLVSFYNNEISEKSEIFDDQFSVERPDGSNFTLKIRSTKLEDSAMYFCASMGGGYGYTFGSGTRLTVV.

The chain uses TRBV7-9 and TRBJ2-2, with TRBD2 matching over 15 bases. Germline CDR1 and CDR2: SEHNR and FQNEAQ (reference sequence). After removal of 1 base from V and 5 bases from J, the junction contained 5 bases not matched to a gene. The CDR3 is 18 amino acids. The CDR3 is CASSLGGTSGRSTGELFF. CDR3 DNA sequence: TGTGCCAGCAGCTTAGGGGGGACTAGCGGGAGGTCGACCGGGGAGCTGTTTTTT.

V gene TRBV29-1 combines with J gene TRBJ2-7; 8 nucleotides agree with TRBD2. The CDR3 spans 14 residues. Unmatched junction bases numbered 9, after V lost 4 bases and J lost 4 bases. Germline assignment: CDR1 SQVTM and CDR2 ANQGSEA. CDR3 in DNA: TGCAGCGTTGCGCAGGGCACTAGCGGATACGAGCAGTACTTC. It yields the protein CSVAQGTSGYEQYF.

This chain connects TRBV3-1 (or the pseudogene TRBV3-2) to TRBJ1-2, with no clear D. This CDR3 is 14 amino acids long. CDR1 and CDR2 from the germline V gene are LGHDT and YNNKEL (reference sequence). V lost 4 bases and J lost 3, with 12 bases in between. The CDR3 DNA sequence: TGTGCCAGCAGCCCGAGTACAGCATACTATGGCTACACCTTC. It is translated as CASSPSTAYYGYTF.

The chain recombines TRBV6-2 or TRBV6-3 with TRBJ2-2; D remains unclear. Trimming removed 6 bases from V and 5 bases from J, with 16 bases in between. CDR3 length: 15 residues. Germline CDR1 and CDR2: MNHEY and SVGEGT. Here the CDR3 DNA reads TGTGCCAGCAGCAAACTAACGATAGGAACCGGGGAGCTGTTTTTT. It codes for CASSKLTIGTGELFF.

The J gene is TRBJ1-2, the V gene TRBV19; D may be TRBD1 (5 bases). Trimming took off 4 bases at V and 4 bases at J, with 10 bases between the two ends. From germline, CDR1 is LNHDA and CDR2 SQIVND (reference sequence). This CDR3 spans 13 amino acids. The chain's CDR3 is CASSTTAGYGYTF. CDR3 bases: TGTGCCAGTAGTACGACAGCAGGCTATGGCTACACCTTC.

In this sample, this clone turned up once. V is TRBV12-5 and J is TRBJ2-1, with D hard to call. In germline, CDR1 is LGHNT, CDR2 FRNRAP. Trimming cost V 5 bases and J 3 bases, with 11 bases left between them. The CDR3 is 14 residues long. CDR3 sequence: CASGTRSFYNEQFF. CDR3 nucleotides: TGTGCTAGTGGTACCCGGAGCTTCTACAATGAGCAGTTCTTC.

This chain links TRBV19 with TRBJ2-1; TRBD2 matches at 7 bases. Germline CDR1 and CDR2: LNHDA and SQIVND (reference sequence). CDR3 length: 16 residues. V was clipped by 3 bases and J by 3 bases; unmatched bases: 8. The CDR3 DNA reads TGTGCCAGTAGTATCCGGCTAGCGGACTACTACAATGAGCAGTTCTTC. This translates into CASSIRLADYYNEQFF. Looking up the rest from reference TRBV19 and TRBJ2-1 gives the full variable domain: DGGITQSPKYLFRKEGQNVTLSCEQNLNHDAMYWYRQDPGQGLRLIYYSQIVNDFQKGDIAEGYSVSREKKESFPLTVTSAQKNPTAFYLCASSIRLADYYNEQFFGPGTRLTVL.

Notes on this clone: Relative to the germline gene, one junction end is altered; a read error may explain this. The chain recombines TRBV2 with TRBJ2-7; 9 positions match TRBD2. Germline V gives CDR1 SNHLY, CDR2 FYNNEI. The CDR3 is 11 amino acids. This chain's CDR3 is CSGASGDEQYF. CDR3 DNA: TGCAGTGGGGCTAGCGGGGATGAGCAGTACTTC.

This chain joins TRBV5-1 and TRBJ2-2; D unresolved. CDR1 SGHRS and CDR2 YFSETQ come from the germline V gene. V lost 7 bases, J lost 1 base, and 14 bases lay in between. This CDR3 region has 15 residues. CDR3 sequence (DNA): TGCGCCAGCCGATCTAATACAGAGAACACCGGGGAGCTGTTTTTT. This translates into CASRSNTENTGELFF.

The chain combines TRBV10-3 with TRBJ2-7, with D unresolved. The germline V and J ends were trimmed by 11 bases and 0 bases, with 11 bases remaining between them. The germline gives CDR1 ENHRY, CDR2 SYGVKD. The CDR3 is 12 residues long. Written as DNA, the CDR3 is TGTGCCGCCAGCCCCTCCTCCTACGAGCAGTACTTC. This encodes CAASPSSYEQYF.

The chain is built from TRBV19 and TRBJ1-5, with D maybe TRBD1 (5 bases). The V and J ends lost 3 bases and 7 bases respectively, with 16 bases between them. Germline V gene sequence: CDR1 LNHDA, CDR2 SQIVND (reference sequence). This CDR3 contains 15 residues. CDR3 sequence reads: CASSIQAGRGQPQHF. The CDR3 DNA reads TGTGCCAGTAGTATTCAGGCAGGGAGGGGCCAGCCCCAGCATTTT.

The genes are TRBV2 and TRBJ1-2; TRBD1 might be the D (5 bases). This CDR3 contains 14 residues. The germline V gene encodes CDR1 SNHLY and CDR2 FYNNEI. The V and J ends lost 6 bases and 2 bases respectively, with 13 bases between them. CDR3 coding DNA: TGTGCCAGCAGGAAGACAGATATAAACTATGGCTACACCTTC. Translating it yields CASRKTDINYGYTF. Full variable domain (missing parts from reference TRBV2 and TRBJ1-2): EPEVTQTPSHQVTQMGQEVILRCVPISNHLYFYWYRQILGQKVEFLVSFYNNEISEKSEIFDDQFSVERPDGSNFTLKIRSTKLEDSAMYFCASRKTDINYGYTFGSGTRLTVV.

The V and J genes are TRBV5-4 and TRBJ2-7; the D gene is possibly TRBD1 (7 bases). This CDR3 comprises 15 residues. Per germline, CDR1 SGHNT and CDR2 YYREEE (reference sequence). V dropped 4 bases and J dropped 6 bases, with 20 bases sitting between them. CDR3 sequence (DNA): TGTGCCAGCAGCACGGGGGACAGCCGATCGGGCGAGCAGTACTTC. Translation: CASSTGDSRSGEQYF.